What follows are 32 T cell receptor beta chains derived from one specimen sequenced in a study of patients and donors after allogeneic stem cell transplantation. MiXCR, applied by TCRdb to the RT-PCR reads, yields one record per CDR3 protein. The sample consists of 150,000 to 200,000 distinct CDR3 sequences, 24% of them appearing once. The sample comprised blood, either unsorted or a sorted T cell fraction (not recorded which). Every receptor here comes from a human donor who was either an allogeneic HSCT recipient or a stem cell or donor lymphocyte infusion donor (not recorded which). It is not recorded whose cells these are; they may come from a transplant donor.

This clonotype was observed many times. This rearrangement joins TRBV14 to TRBJ1-2; the D gene is possibly TRBD1 (5 bases). V was trimmed by 0 bases and J by 2 bases, leaving 7 bases between them. The CDR3 is 14 amino acids. Germline V gene data show CDR1 as SGHDN and CDR2 as FVKESK. CDR3 sequence: CASSQDTGNYGYTF. CDR3 DNA sequence: TGTGCCAGCAGCCAAGATACAGGAAACTATGGCTACACCTTC.

This clonotype showed up just a few times. The chain has TRBV18 and TRBJ1-1; D unclear. V lost 4 bases to trimming and J lost 1 base, with 13 bases between them. The length of the CDR3 is 15 residues. The germline gives CDR1 KGHSH, CDR2 LQKENI. The CDR3 DNA sequence: TGTGCCAGCTCACAGGTTGACGGGAGGAACACTGAAGCTTTCTTT. Protein: CASSQVDGRNTEAFF.

The V and J genes are TRBV5-1 and TRBJ1-1; tentative D call: TRBD1 (5 bases). There are 14 residues in the CDR3. The germline V gene has CDR1 SGHRS and CDR2 YFSETQ. The V end was cut by 4 bases, the J end by 4 bases, with 14 bases between. CDR3 sequence reads: CASSLREAGTEAFF. CDR3 coding DNA: TGCGCCAGCAGCCTCAGGGAGGCGGGCACTGAAGCTTTCTTT. Full variable domain (rest looked up from reference TRBV5-1 and TRBJ1-1): KAGVTQTPRYLIKTRGQQVTLSCSPISGHRSVSWYQQTPGQGLQFLFEYFSETQRNKGNFPGRFSGRQFSNSRSEMNVSTLELGDSALYLCASSLREAGTEAFFGQGTRLTVV.

This clonotype was observed many times. This sequence joins TRBV7-2 and TRBJ1-1, with D possibly TRBD1 on 5 matching bases. The CDR3 extends over 15 amino acids. V was shortened by 5 bases and J by 1 base, with 14 bases between the two germline ends. Germline-derived CDR1 and CDR2 are SGHTA and FQGNSA. This chain's CDR3 is CASSPKIDRNTEAFF. CDR3 coding DNA: TGTGCCAGCAGCCCGAAAATCGACAGGAACACTGAAGCTTTCTTT. The full variable domain, rest sourced from reference TRBV7-2 and TRBJ1-1, is GAGVSQSPSNKVTEKGKDVELRCDPISGHTALYWYRQSLGQGLEFLIYFQGNSAPDKSGLPSDRFSAERTGGSVSTLTIQRTQQEDSAVYLCASSPKIDRNTEAFFGQGTRLTVV.

V gene TRBV19 combines with J gene TRBJ1-1; a weak D match, TRBD1 (6 bases). The CDR3 consists of 16 residues. Trimming removed 3 bases at V and 4 bases at J, with 18 bases between. Germline values: CDR1 LNHDA, CDR2 SQIVND (reference sequence). The CDR3 is CASSIATGSLFTEAFF. The CDR3 bases are TGTGCCAGTAGTATTGCGACAGGATCCCTTTTCACTGAAGCTTTCTTT.

This clonotype turned up a few times. The rearrangement joins TRBV20-1 to TRBJ2-7, with D possibly being TRBD2 (5 bases). CDR3 length: 14 amino acids. Looked up from germline, CDR1 is DFQATT and CDR2 is SNEGSKA (reference sequence). Trimming removed 0 bases at V and 0 bases at J, with 9 bases between. CDR3 DNA: TGCAGTGCTAGAGATGGGAGCTCCTCCTACGAGCAGTACTTC. Residues: CSARDGSSSYEQYF.

This clonotype was seen a few times. The V call is TRBV29-1, the J call TRBJ1-2, with a possible D match to TRBD1 (5 bases). Trimming removed 2 bases from V and 7 bases from J, with 8 bases in between. Germline CDR1 is SQVTM and CDR2 is ANQGSEA. The CDR3 contains 11 residues. This CDR3 reads CSVERGSGYTF. DNA for the CDR3: TGCAGCGTTGAAAGGGGCAGTGGCTACACCTTC.

The chain carries TRBV5-1 and TRBJ2-5; D may be TRBD1 or TRBD2 (5 bases each). The V gene's germline CDR1 is SGHRS and CDR2 YFSETQ. The CDR3 loop spans 14 amino acids. V was clipped by 0 bases and J by 4 bases, with 10 bases between them. In DNA form, the CDR3 reads TGCGCCAGCAGCTTGGATGTGGGGACAGAGACCCAGTACTTC. It yields the protein CASSLDVGTETQYF.

The rearrangement uses TRBV6-2 or TRBV6-3 and TRBJ2-1, with D possibly matching TRBD2 (6 bases). The CDR3 covers 15 residues. Trimming shortened V by 6 bases and J by 0 bases, and 12 bases separated the two germline ends. Germline V CDR1 and CDR2: MNHEY, SVGEGT. CDR3 in DNA: TGTGCCAGCAGGATGGGGGGTAGCTCCTACAATGAGCAGTTCTTC. This encodes CASRMGGSSYNEQFF.

CDR3 region: CASSGQGNTEAFF. The DNA of the CDR3 is TGCGCCAGCAGCGGACAGGGGAACACTGAAGCTTTCTTT. The chain carries TRBV5-1 and TRBJ1-1, with 8 bases identical to TRBD1. Germline CDR1 and CDR2: SGHRS and YFSETQ. With 4 bases clipped from V and 1 base from J, the junction kept 0 bases outside the gene matches. This CDR3 comprises 13 residues.

In DNA form, the CDR3 reads TGTGCCAGCAGCGTCGTAGCGGGAGCGGGGACCGGGGAGCTGTTTTTT. As protein: CASSVVAGAGTGELFF. V is TRBV9 and J is TRBJ2-2; 9 bases agree with TRBD2. Trimming cost V 2 bases and J 5 bases; bases outside gene matches: 7. This CDR3 spans 16 amino acids. Germline CDR1 and CDR2: SGDLS and YYNGEE.

This clonotype turned up a few times. The chain carries TRBV6-5 and TRBJ1-1; D not resolved. Trimming stripped 3 bases from V and 3 bases from J, with 8 bases between. Germline-derived CDR1 and CDR2 are MNHEY and SVGAGI. The CDR3 consists of 13 residues. The DNA of the CDR3 is TGTGCCAGCAGTTATGGTGGGGACACTGAAGCTTTCTTT. Amino acids: CASSYGGDTEAFF.

This clonotype was seen a few times. This chain uses TRBV18 with TRBJ2-5; D call uncertain. The ends were cut back, 6 bases at V and 2 bases at J, with 10 bases in the middle. CDR1 and CDR2 from the germline V gene are KGHSH and LQKENI. CDR3 length equals 13 residues. As DNA, the CDR3 is TGTGCCAGCTCTTCAGGAGCGCAAGAGACCCAGTACTTC. It specifies CASSSGAQETQYF.

The chain recombines TRBV20-1 with TRBJ2-7, with D hard to call. Trimming shortened V by 5 bases and J by 0 bases, and 14 bases separated the two germline ends. The CDR3 is 14 amino acids. Germline lookup yields CDR1 DFQATT and CDR2 SNEGSKA (reference sequence). CDR3 DNA sequence: TGCAGTGCTCTGTCCCAGGACGACTCCTACGAGCAGTACTTC. As protein: CSALSQDDSYEQYF.

This clonotype was detected a few times. The V and J genes are TRBV27 and TRBJ1-1, with 8 bases identical to TRBD1. Germline CDR1 reads MNHEY; CDR2 reads SMNVEV (reference sequence). This CDR3 has 13 residues. V shed 10 bases, J shed 5 bases, and the junction held 9 bases outside the gene matches. Here the CDR3 reads CAIGRQGLTEAFF. The CDR3 DNA reads as TGTGCCATCGGCAGACAGGGGCTGACTGAAGCTTTCTTT.

The V call is TRBV5-6, the J call TRBJ1-2, with TRBD1 matching 8 bases. The V gene end was trimmed by 6 bases and the J gene end by 4 bases; junction bases not matched to a gene: 14. CDR1 is SGHDT, CDR2 YYEEEE, per germline. The CDR3 is 16 amino acids. The CDR3 sequence: CASTKGLGQGGYGYTF. DNA for the CDR3: TGTGCCAGCACCAAGGGGTTAGGACAGGGAGGCTATGGCTACACCTTC. Full variable domain (outside the CDR3, taken from reference TRBV5-6 and TRBJ1-2): DAGVTQSPTHLIKTRGQQVTLRCSPKSGHDTVSWYQQALGQGPQFIFQYYEEEERQRGNFPDRFSGHQFPNYSSELNVNALLLGDSALYLCASTKGLGQGGYGYTFGSGTRLTVV.

V is TRBV6-2 or TRBV6-3 and J is TRBJ2-7; 7 nucleotides align to TRBD1. Germline CDR1 is MNHEY and CDR2 is SVGEGT. Trimming took 3 bases from V and 0 from J; bases not matched to a gene: 5. CDR3 size: 15 residues. The CDR3 nucleotides read TGTGCCAGCAGTTATCCGACAGGGACCTCCTACGAGCAGTACTTC. It specifies CASSYPTGTSYEQYF.

This chain uses TRBV29-1 with TRBJ1-1; D unresolved. The CDR3 runs to 13 residues. V was trimmed by 6 bases and J by 1 base, leaving 12 bases between them. Germline assignment: CDR1 SQVTM and CDR2 ANQGSEA. The CDR3 reads CSVRGQRNTEAFF. DNA of the CDR3: TGCAGCGTCAGAGGGCAAAGGAACACTGAAGCTTTCTTT.

The chain couples TRBV12-3 or TRBV12-4 to TRBJ2-5; D is unresolved. The CDR3 covers 13 residues. The ends were cut back, 5 bases at V and 5 bases at J, with 12 bases in the middle. The CDR3 nucleotides are TGTGCCAGCAGTCCCCTAGGCCACGAGACCCAGTACTTC. It codes for CASSPLGHETQYF.

This clonotype was detected many times. The gene calls are TRBV9 and TRBJ1-6; perhaps TRBD1 as D (6 bases). Germline-derived CDR1 and CDR2 are SGDLS and YYNGEE. This CDR3 contains 15 residues. V dropped 5 bases and J dropped 6 bases, with 15 bases sitting between them. The CDR3 region has the DNA TGTGCCAGCAGTTTCTCGGGGACATCTAATTCACCCCTCCACTTT. Its protein product is CASSFSGTSNSPLHF. The whole variable domain, filled in from reference TRBV9 and TRBJ1-6, reads DSGVTQTPKHLITATGQRVTLRCSPRSGDLSVYWYQQSLDQGLQFLIQYYNGEERAKGNILERFSAQQFPDLHSELNLSSLELGDSALYFCASSFSGTSNSPLHFGNGTRLTVT.

A remark on this clonotype: Its ends do not fully match the called genes, so a read error is possible. J is TRBJ2-1 and V is TRBV7-9, with 10 bases lining up with TRBD2. Germline CDR1 is SEHNR and CDR2 is FQNEAQ (reference sequence). The CDR3 sequence is 16 residues long. The CDR3: CASSPISGGPYNKQFF. The CDR3 nucleotides are TGTGCCAGCAGCCCGATTAGCGGGGGGCCTTACAATAAGCAGTTCTTC.

This rearrangement joins TRBV12-3 or TRBV12-4 to TRBJ1-2, with 10 bases matching TRBD1. Trimming removed 5 bases from V and 8 bases from J; junction bases left unmatched: 20. The CDR3 runs to 18 residues. CDR3 sequence: CASSQDGTTGQGRGGYTF. CDR3 sequence (DNA): TGTGCCAGCAGTCAAGATGGCACAACGGGACAGGGGAGGGGAGGCTACACCTTC.

J is TRBJ2-5 and V is TRBV18; 9 bases fit TRBD1. Unmatched junction bases numbered 7, after V lost 4 bases and J lost 4 bases. Germline CDR1 KGHSH, CDR2 LQKENI. The CDR3 is 15 residues long. The CDR3 reads CASSRHRGRTETQYF. The CDR3 DNA is TGTGCCAGCTCACGACACAGGGGGCGCACAGAGACCCAGTACTTC.

The rearrangement joins TRBV19 to TRBJ2-7, with TRBD2 matching over 8 bases. Germline CDR1 LNHDA, CDR2 SQIVND (reference sequence). The CDR3 has 15 amino acids. The V gene end was trimmed by 6 bases and the J gene end by 2 bases; junction bases not matched to a gene: 9. CDR3 in DNA: TGTGCCAGTAGCCGAAGCGGGGGACCCCCCTACGAGCAGTACTTC. It translates to CASSRSGGPPYEQYF.

The V call is TRBV7-6, the J call TRBJ2-7; D is undetermined. Per germline, CDR1 SGHVS and CDR2 FNYEAQ. This CDR3 region has 13 residues. V lost 3 bases to trimming and J lost 7 bases, with 13 bases between them. CDR3 nucleotides: TGTGCCAGCAGCTTGAGTATAGAGAGGGAGCAGTACTTC. It specifies CASSLSIEREQYF.

This chain connects TRBV10-3 to TRBJ1-5; unclear D gene. CDR1 is ENHRY, CDR2 SYGVKD, per germline. The V gene lost 2 bases and the J gene lost 1 base, with 15 bases spanning the gap. The CDR3 is 17 residues long. CDR3 nucleotides: TGTGCCATCAGTGAGACGAGGGTGCTGGGGAGCAATCAGCCCCAGCATTTT. Translation: CAISETRVLGSNQPQHF.

In its sample, this clonotype was seen a few times. This chain joins TRBV3-1 and TRBJ2-1; TRBD2 matches at 10 bases. The ends lost 0 bases at V and 7 bases at J; junction bases unmatched: 9. The CDR3 contains 17 residues. Germline CDR1 and CDR2: LGHDT and YNNKEL (reference sequence). CDR3 residues: CASSQDRRLAGVNEQFF. The CDR3 DNA follows: TGTGCCAGCAGCCAAGATAGGCGGCTAGCGGGAGTTAATGAGCAGTTCTTC.

The chain carries TRBV12-3 or TRBV12-4 and TRBJ2-2, with D hard to call. V shed 5 bases and J shed 5 bases, with 12 bases lying between them. This CDR3 has 14 residues. The CDR3 sequence is CASSPHLGTGELFF. The CDR3 nucleotides are TGTGCCAGCAGTCCTCATCTAGGAACCGGGGAGCTGTTTTTT.

In its sample, this clonotype was seen a few times. The V gene is TRBV7-8, the J gene TRBJ1-5; D not resolved. Germline CDR1 reads SGHVS; CDR2 reads FQNEAQ. Trimming stripped 5 bases from V and 5 bases from J, with 13 bases between. The CDR3 consists of 14 residues. This CDR3 is CASSHSGYYQPQHF. CDR3 nucleotide sequence: TGTGCCAGCAGCCATTCAGGTTATTATCAGCCCCAGCATTTT.

The CDR3 coding sequence is TGTGCCAGCAGTCTTACAGAGAGCTCCTATAATTCACCCCTCCACTTT. Its translation is CASSLTESSYNSPLHF. V is TRBV6-5 and J is TRBJ1-6; D is ambiguous. Trimming took 5 bases from V and 0 from J, leaving 11 bases between them. Germline values: CDR1 MNHEY, CDR2 SVGAGI. CDR3 length: 16 residues.

This chain joins TRBV20-1 and TRBJ2-7; tentatively, D is TRBD1 (6 bases). This CDR3 is built from 11 residues. The germline V gene encodes CDR1 DFQATT and CDR2 SNEGSKA (reference sequence). V was shortened by 6 bases and J by 6 bases, with 12 bases between the two germline ends. The CDR3 is CSADTGFEQYF. DNA for the CDR3: TGCAGTGCAGATACAGGGTTCGAGCAGTACTTC.

There are a few counts of this clonotype. The chain carries TRBV5-1 and TRBJ2-4; TRBD2 is a possible D gene (5 bases). CDR3 length: 14 residues. V was clipped by 1 base and J by 4 bases, with 9 bases between them. In germline, CDR1 is SGHRS, CDR2 YFSETQ. In DNA form, the CDR3 reads TGCGCCAGCAGCTTGACTAGTGCTAAAAACATTCAGTACTTC. Residues: CASSLTSAKNIQYF.